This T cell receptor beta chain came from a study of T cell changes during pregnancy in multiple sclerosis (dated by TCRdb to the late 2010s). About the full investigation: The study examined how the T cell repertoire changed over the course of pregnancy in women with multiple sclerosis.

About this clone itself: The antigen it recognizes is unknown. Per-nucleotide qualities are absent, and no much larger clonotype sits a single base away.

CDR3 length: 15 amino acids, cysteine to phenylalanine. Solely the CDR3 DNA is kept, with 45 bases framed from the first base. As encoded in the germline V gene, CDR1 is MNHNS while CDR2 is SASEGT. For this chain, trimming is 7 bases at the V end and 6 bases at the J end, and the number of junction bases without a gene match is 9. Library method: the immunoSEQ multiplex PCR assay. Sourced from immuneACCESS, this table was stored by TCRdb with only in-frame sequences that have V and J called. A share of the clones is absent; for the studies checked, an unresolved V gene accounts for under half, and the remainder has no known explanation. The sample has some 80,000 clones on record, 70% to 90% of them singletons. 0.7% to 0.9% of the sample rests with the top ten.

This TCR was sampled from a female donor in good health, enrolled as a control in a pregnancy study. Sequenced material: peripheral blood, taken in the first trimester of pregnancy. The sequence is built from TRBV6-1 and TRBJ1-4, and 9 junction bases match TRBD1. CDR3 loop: CASTVAGTGYEKLFF. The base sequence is TGTGCCAGCACTGTAGCCGGGACAGGGTATGAAAAACTGTTTTTT.